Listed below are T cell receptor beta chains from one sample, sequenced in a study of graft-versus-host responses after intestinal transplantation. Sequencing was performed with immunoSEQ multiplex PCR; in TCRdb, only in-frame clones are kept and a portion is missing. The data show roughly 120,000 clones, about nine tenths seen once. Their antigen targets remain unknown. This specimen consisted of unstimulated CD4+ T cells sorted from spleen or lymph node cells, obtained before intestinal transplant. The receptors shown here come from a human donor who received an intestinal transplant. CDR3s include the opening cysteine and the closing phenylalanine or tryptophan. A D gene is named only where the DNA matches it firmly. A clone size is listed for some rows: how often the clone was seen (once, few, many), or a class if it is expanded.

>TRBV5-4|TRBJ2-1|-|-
CASSYSSSYNEQFF
TGTGCCAGCAGCTACAGCAGCTCCTACAATGAGCAGTTCTTC
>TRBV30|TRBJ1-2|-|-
CAWSGDAGWGYTF
TGTGCCTGGAGTGGAGATGCAGGGTGGGGCTACACCTTC
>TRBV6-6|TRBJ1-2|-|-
CASSQDSYGYTF
TGTGCCAGCAGCCAGGACAGTTATGGCTACACCTTC
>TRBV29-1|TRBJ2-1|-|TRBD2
CSVVGLAAYSYNEQFF
TGCAGCGTTGTTGGACTAGCCGCCTACTCCTACAATGAGCAGTTCTTC
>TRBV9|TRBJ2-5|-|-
CASSVGGQETQYF
TGTGCCAGCAGCGTAGGAGGTCAAGAGACCCAGTACTTC
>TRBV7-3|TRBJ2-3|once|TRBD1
CASSLKGADGDTDTQYF
TGTGCCAGCAGCTTAAAGGGGGCTGACGGAGACACAGATACGCAGTATTTT
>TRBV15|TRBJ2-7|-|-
CATSRDPQGLYEQYF
TGTGCCACCAGCAGAGATCCTCAGGGGCTCTACGAGCAGTACTTC
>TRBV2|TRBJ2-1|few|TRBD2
CASRHSGASYNEQFF
TGTGCCAGCAGGCACAGCGGGGCCTCCTACAATGAGCAGTTCTTC
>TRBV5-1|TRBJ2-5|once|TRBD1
CASSQGAWETQYF
TGCGCCAGCAGCCAGGGGGCATGGGAGACCCAGTACTTC
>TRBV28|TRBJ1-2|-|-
CASSSPGIWNGYTF
TGTGCCAGCAGTTCCCCAGGTATTTGGAATGGCTACACCTTC
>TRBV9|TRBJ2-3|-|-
CASRGPLAPLTDTQYF
TGTGCCAGCAGAGGACCTCTAGCGCCCCTCACAGATACGCAGTATTTT
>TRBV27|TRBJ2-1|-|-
CASLSLARLSYNEQFF
TGTGCCAGCCTATCCCTAGCGAGACTCTCCTACAATGAGCAGTTCTTC
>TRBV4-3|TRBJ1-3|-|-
CASSHAGDIGNTIYF
TGCGCCAGCAGCCATGCAGGGGATATCGGGAACACCATATATTTT
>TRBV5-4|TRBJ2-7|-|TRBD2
CASSPGLAGVYEQYF
TGTGCCAGCAGCCCCGGACTAGCGGGAGTGTACGAGCAGTACTTC
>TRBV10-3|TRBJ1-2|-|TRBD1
CAISDDREYGYTF
TGTGCCATCAGTGATGACAGGGAATATGGCTACACCTTC
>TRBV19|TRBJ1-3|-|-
CASSIDRGNTIYF
TGTGCCAGTAGTATCGACAGGGGAAACACCATATATTTT
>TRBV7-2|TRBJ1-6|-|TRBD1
CASSYRGDVSPLHF
TGTGCCAGCAGCTACAGGGGGGACGTTTCACCCCTCCACTTT
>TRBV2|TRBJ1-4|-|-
CASKIDSAGEKLFF
TGTGCCAGCAAGATCGACAGCGCTGGTGAAAAACTGTTTTTT
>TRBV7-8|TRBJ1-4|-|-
CASSLGAYEKLFF
TGTGCCAGCAGCTTAGGCGCTTATGAAAAACTGTTTTTT
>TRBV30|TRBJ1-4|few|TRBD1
CAWSGTGAINEKLFF
TGTGCCTGGAGCGGGACAGGGGCGATAAATGAAAAACTGTTTTTT
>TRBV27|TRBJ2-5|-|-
CASHEAGHQETQYF
TGTGCCAGCCACGAAGCGGGACATCAAGAGACCCAGTACTTC
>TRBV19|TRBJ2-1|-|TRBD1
CASTPDREGYNEQFF
TGTGCCAGTACCCCGGACAGGGAAGGCTACAATGAGCAGTTCTTC
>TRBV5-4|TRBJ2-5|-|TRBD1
CASSPGTDQETQYF
TGTGCCAGCAGCCCCGGGACAGACCAAGAGACCCAGTACTTC
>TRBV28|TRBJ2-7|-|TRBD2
CASSAPTSVSYEQYF
TGTGCCAGCAGTGCCCCCACTAGCGTTTCCTACGAGCAGTACTTC
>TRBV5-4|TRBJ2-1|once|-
CASSLHYYNEQFF
TGTGCCAGCAGCTTGCACTATTACAATGAGCAGTTCTTC
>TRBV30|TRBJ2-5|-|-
CAWSPGQQYQETQYF
TGTGCCTGGAGTCCGGGACAACAGTACCAAGAGACCCAGTACTTC
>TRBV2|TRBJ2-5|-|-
CASLPTGFQETQYF
TGTGCCAGCCTCCCCACAGGGTTTCAAGAGACCCAGTACTTC
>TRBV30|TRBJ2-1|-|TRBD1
CAWVPPAGTGGNYNEQFF
TGTGCCTGGGTGCCTCCCGCCGGGACAGGGGGCAACTACAATGAGCAGTTCTTC
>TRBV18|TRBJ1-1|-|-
CASSPTDKNTEAFF
TGTGCCAGCTCACCGACAGACAAGAACACTGAAGCTTTCTTT
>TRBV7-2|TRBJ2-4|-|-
CASSLATVYNIQYF
TGTGCCAGCAGCTTAGCGACAGTATATAACATTCAGTACTTC
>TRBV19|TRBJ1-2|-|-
CASSISAGVDRGYTF
TGTGCCAGTAGTATCTCCGCGGGGGTAGATCGTGGCTACACCTTC